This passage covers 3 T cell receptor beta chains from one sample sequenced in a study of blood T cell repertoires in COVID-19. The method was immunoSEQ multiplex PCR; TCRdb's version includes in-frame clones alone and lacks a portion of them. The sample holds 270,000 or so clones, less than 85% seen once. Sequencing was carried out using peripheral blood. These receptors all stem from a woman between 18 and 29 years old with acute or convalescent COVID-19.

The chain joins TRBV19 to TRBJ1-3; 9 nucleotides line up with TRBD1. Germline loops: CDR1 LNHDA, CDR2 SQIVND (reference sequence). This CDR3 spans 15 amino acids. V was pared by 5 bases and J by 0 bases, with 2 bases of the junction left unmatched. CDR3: CASSRDRASGNTIYF. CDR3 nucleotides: TGTGCCAGTAGTCGGGACAGGGCCTCTGGAAACACCATATATTTT.

The CDR3 DNA reads as TGTGCCAGCAGTTACTCGAAGGCCAAGGAGGCTTTCTTT. This sequence encodes CASSYSKAKEAFF. The chain is built from TRBV6-5 and TRBJ1-1; no clear D. The CDR3 covers 13 residues. V lost 0 bases to trimming and J lost 11 bases, with 13 bases between them. Germline CDR1 MNHEY, CDR2 SVGAGI.

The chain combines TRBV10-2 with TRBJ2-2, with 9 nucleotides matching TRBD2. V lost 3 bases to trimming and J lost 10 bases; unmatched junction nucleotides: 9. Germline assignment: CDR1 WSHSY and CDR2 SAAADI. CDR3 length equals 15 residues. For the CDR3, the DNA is TGCGCCAGCAGTGACGGCAGGGCGGGAGGGCTGGAGCTGTTTTTT. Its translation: CASSDGRAGGLELFF.